These 20 T cell receptor beta chains came from one sample sequenced in a study of blood T cells in healthy people across ages. Primers used in a second PCR of about 7 to 12 cycles were a sample-barcoded 5' primer and a J-beta primer mix. MiXCR, run by TCRdb on the 5' RACE reads, gives a single entry per CDR3 protein. Of some 1.8 million distinct CDR3 sequences in the sample, 30% to 40% were seen once. The sequencing sample was made of blood. These receptors all stem from a human donor in good health.

This clonotype was seen a few times. The V call is TRBV5-5, the J call TRBJ1-2; D is uncertain. V lost 4 bases and J 4 bases, leaving 11 bases between the germline ends. This CDR3 is built from 13 residues. Germline CDR1 is SGHKS and CDR2 is YYEKEE (reference sequence). Here the CDR3 reads CASSPRQVYGYTF. The DNA for the CDR3 is TGTGCCAGCAGCCCCAGACAAGTCTATGGCTACACCTTC. Supplemented by reference TRBV5-5 and TRBJ1-2, the full variable domain reads DAGVTQSPTHLIKTRGQQVTLRCSPISGHKSVSWYQQVLGQGPQFIFQYYEKEERGRGNFPDRFSARQFPNYSSELNVNALLLGDSALYLCASSPRQVYGYTFGSGTRLTVV.

This clonotype came up a few times. This rearrangement joins TRBV7-2 to TRBJ2-1; 12 bases agree with TRBD2. Germline V gives CDR1 SGHTA, CDR2 FQGNSA. This CDR3 region has 15 residues. The trim removed 4 bases at V and 7 bases at J, leaving 5 bases unmatched. The CDR3: CASSWLAGGVNEQFF. CDR3 sequence (DNA): TGTGCCAGCAGCTGGCTAGCGGGGGGGGTGAATGAGCAGTTCTTC.

The chain uses TRBV7-2 and TRBJ1-1, with D perhaps matching TRBD1 (5 bases). The CDR3 consists of 13 residues. V lost 7 bases and J lost 4, with 13 bases in between. Per germline, CDR1 SGHTA and CDR2 FQGNSA. CDR3 DNA sequence: TGTGCCAGCAACTCCGGGGGGGGCACTGAAGCTTTCTTT. Its protein product is CASNSGGGTEAFF. Supplemented by reference TRBV7-2 and TRBJ1-1, the full variable domain reads GAGVSQSPSNKVTEKGKDVELRCDPISGHTALYWYRQSLGQGLEFLIYFQGNSAPDKSGLPSDRFSAERTGGSVSTLTIQRTQQEDSAVYLCASNSGGGTEAFFGQGTRLTVV.

This sequence joins TRBV6-4 and TRBJ2-3; 10 nucleotides agree with TRBD2. This CDR3 spans 14 amino acids. The germline gives CDR1 MRHNA, CDR2 SNTAGT. With 6 bases clipped from V and 4 bases from J, the junction kept 4 bases outside the gene matches. CDR3 sequence (DNA): TGTGCCAGCAGGGAAGCGGGGGGGCCAGATACGCAGTATTTT. Protein sequence: CASREAGGPDTQYF.

The rearrangement uses TRBV20-1 and TRBJ1-5; possibly TRBD1 for D (6 bases). The CDR3 has 14 residues. The ends were cut back, 5 bases at V and 0 bases at J, with 11 bases in the middle. Germline CDR1 reads DFQATT; CDR2 reads SNEGSKA (reference sequence). The CDR3 protein is CSASTGYSNQPQHF. DNA for the CDR3: TGCAGTGCTTCGACAGGTTATAGCAATCAGCCCCAGCATTTT.

This clonotype was recorded a few times. The chain recombines TRBV20-1 with TRBJ1-2; weak D call: TRBD1 (5 bases). Between the trimmed V and J ends, which lost 6 bases and 3 bases, there was a span of 11 bases. Germline CDR1 is DFQATT and CDR2 is SNEGSKA (reference sequence). CDR3 length: 12 amino acids. CDR3: CSAQGRDYGYTF. CDR3 bases: TGCAGTGCCCAGGGCAGGGACTATGGCTACACCTTC.

This clonotype was picked up a small number of times. V is TRBV6-6 and J is TRBJ1-5; D unclear. The germline CDR1 and CDR2 sequences are MNHNY and SVGAGI (reference sequence). The V and J ends lost 2 bases and 0 bases respectively, with 11 bases between them. This CDR3 comprises 16 residues. The CDR3 coding sequence is TGTGCCAGCAGTTACATCCGCTCATCTAGCAATCAGCCCCAGCATTTT. It codes for CASSYIRSSSNQPQHF.

This clonotype was seen only a few times. Germline and junction disagree at one end, which may indicate a read error. The gene calls are TRBV5-1 and TRBJ1-1, with D maybe TRBD1 (6 bases). This CDR3 is built from 14 residues. The germline V gene has CDR1 SGHRS and CDR2 YFSETQ. The CDR3 DNA is TGTGCCAGTAGTCCACAGGGTTGGAACACTGAAGCTTTCTTT. Protein: CASSPQGWNTEAFF.

This clonotype was seen a handful of times. The chain joins TRBV7-2 to TRBJ1-6, with D uncertain. Germline V lookup: CDR1 SGHTA, CDR2 FQGNSA. CDR3 length: 14 amino acids. V was clipped by 5 bases and J by 11 bases, with 16 bases between them. Here the CDR3 reads CASSPDVVGTPLHF. In DNA form, the CDR3 reads TGTGCCAGCAGCCCAGACGTAGTTGGAACACCCCTCCACTTT.

In this sample, this clonotype turned up a few times. At one end, the junction sequence differs from germline, possibly due to a read error. The V gene is TRBV12-3 or TRBV12-4, the J gene TRBJ1-2; TRBD1 might be the D (5 bases). The CDR3 extends over 15 amino acids. Written as DNA, the CDR3 is TGTACCAGCAGTTTAGGCGGGACCGATTACTATGGCTACACCTTC. This translates into CTSSLGGTDYYGYTF.

This chain joins TRBV7-2 and TRBJ2-5; D may be TRBD2 (7 bases). This CDR3 has 19 amino acids. From germline, CDR1 is SGHTA and CDR2 FQGNSA. Between the trimmed V and J ends, which lost 1 base and 2 bases, there was a span of 23 bases. Here the CDR3 DNA reads TGTGCCAGCAGCTTAGATGGCGCGGGGGCCCTGGCAACTCAAGAGACCCAGTACTTC. Amino acids: CASSLDGAGALATQETQYF.

This chain connects TRBV7-3 to TRBJ2-1; the match to TRBD2 covers 7 bases. The CDR3 extends over 15 amino acids. V trimming: 5 bases; J trimming: 2 bases; junction bases outside the gene matches: 6. Germline V CDR1 and CDR2: SGHTA, FQGTGA. DNA of the CDR3: TGTGCCAGCAGCCGTTCGGCGGGGGCCTACAATGAGCAGTTCTTC. Translated: CASSRSAGAYNEQFF.

In the case of this clonotype: The conserved phenylalanine or tryptophan normally closing the CDR3 is absent here, so this likely arose from a read error. The chain uses TRBV4-3 and TRBJ2-1; no definite D call. V dropped 1 base and J dropped 1 base, with 14 bases sitting between them. Germline CDR1 and CDR2: LGHNA and YSLEER. CDR3 length: 17 amino acids. CDR3 protein: CASSQVLLEESYNEQFL. CDR3 nucleotide sequence: TGCGCCAGCAGCCAAGTCTTGCTAGAGGAGTCCTACAATGAGCAGTTCTTA.

This clonotype was seen more than once but under ten times. The V and J genes are TRBV7-2 and TRBJ1-5; D is undetermined. This CDR3 spans 18 amino acids. CDR1 is SGHTA, CDR2 FQGNSA, per germline. The germline V and J ends were trimmed by 1 base and 3 bases, with 19 bases remaining between them. CDR3: CASSLGSVLGLLNQPQHF. The CDR3 DNA reads TGTGCCAGCAGCTTAGGGTCTGTCTTGGGGTTGCTCAATCAGCCCCAGCATTTT.

This clonotype has a handful of counts. The chain carries TRBV13 and TRBJ2-1; D perhaps matches TRBD2 (8 bases). V gave up 5 bases and J gave up 6 bases, with 20 bases separating them. Germline loops: CDR1 PRHDT, CDR2 FYEKMQ (reference sequence). This CDR3 region has 16 residues. The CDR3 spells CASSGTRQGVVNEQFF. DNA of the CDR3: TGTGCCAGCAGCGGGACTAGGCAGGGGGTGGTCAATGAGCAGTTCTTC.

CDR3 nucleotide sequence: TGTGCCAGCAGTTTTTACAGGGGGCGATTAGCTTTCTTT. Its translation: CASSFYRGRLAFF. J is TRBJ1-1 and V is TRBV28, with TRBD1 matching over 9 bases. The CDR3 spans 13 residues. Germline CDR1 is MDHEN and CDR2 is SYDVKM. J lost 10 bases, V lost 3 bases, and 6 bases had no gene match. Complete variable domain (other parts from reference TRBV28 and TRBJ1-1): DVKVTQSSRYLVKRTGEKVFLECVQDMDHENMFWYRQDPGLGLRLIYFSYDVKMKEKGDIPEGYSVSREKKERFSLILESASTNQTSMYLCASSFYRGRLAFFGQGTRLTVV.

This clonotype showed up just a few times. CDR3 residues: CASSNQGSNSPLHF. DNA for the CDR3: TGTGCCAGCTCTAATCAGGGGAGCAATTCACCCCTCCACTTT. The V call is TRBV25-1, the J call TRBJ1-6; TRBD1 might be the D (6 bases). The CDR3 sequence is 14 residues long. The germline gives CDR1 MGHDK, CDR2 SYGVNS. Deletions cut 8 bases from V and 7 bases from J, with 15 bases between.

The chain employs TRBV28 and TRBJ1-2; unclear D gene. The ends were cut back, 1 base at V and 5 bases at J, with 8 bases in the middle. Germline V gene sequence: CDR1 MDHEN, CDR2 SYDVKM. The CDR3 is made up of 13 amino acids. DNA of the CDR3: TGTGCCAGCAGTTTATTCACGGGATATGGCTACACCTTC. It is translated as CASSLFTGYGYTF.

This clonotype was seen more than once but under ten times. The genes are TRBV9 and TRBJ2-5; 9 nucleotides agree with TRBD2. The V segment lost 3 bases and the J segment 5 bases; nucleotides outside the gene matches: 11. CDR1 and CDR2 from the germline V gene are SGDLS and YYNGEE. The CDR3 loop spans 16 amino acids. CDR3 loop: CASSEGLADGLETQYF. Written as DNA, the CDR3 is TGTGCCAGCAGCGAGGGACTAGCAGACGGGTTGGAGACCCAGTACTTC.

The rearrangement uses TRBV3-1 and TRBJ2-5, with a tentative D call TRBD2 (6 bases). Judging by the DNA end, TRBJ2-7 fits better; the J call may be wrong. The CDR3 loop spans 14 amino acids. Germline V CDR1 and CDR2: LGHDT, YNNKEL (reference sequence). CDR3: CASSPAGPSGEQYF. The DNA of the CDR3 is TGTGCCAGCAGCCCCGCGGGACCCTCGGGCGAGCAGTACTTC.